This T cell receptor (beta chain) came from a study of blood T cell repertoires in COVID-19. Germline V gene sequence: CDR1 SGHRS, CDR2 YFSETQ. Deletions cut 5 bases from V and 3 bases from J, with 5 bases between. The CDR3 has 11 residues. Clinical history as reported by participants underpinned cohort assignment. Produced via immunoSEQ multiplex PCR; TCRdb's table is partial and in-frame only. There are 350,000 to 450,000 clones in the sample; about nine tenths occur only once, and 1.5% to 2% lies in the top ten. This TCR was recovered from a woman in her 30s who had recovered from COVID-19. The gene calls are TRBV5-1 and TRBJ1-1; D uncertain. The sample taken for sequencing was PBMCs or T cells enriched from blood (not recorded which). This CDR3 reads CASSSYTEAFF. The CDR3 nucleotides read TGCGCCAGCAGTAGTTACACTGAAGCTTTCTTT.